Following are 30 T cell receptor beta chains from one sample sequenced in a study of prognosis after radiotherapy for stage I lung cancer (dated by TCRdb to 2020 to 2022). The listed sequencing device is Illumina HiSeq 3000. Two rounds of multiplex PCR were used to amplify the TCR beta CDR3 region from genomic DNA. The first PCR round used primers specific to each TRBV and TRBJ gene, and the primer sequences were filed in Chinese patent CN105087789A. TCRdb cleaned the public reads at Q25 with fastp, built clones with MiXCR and kept in-frame beta chains. CDR3 protein duplicates are merged, each entry listing the most common genes and DNA. Here the sample has about 21,000 distinct CDR3 sequences; 43% occur a single time. The top ten clonotypes cover 30% to 35% of the sample. This material consisted of PBMCs, taken before or after stereotactic body radiation therapy (not recorded which). These receptors were obtained from a donor of 50 years or more with non-small cell lung cancer.

At least ten counts were recorded for this clonotype. No DNA is shown, since the ends of the CDR3 on it are uncertain; the CDR3 is the one TCRdb lists. The V call is TRBV7-3, the J call TRBJ2-1; the tabulated D call, TRBD2, remains unverified against the DNA. Germline V gene lookup returns CDR1 SGHTA and CDR2 FQGTGA. The CDR3 sequence runs 15 residues, both termini included. This CDR3 is CASSLMVGGGTPRFF.

The chain is built from TRBV27 and TRBJ2-1; the D gene is possibly TRBD1 (5 bases). This CDR3 is 12 amino acids long. V lost 7 bases and J lost 8, with 12 bases in between. Per germline, CDR1 MNHEY and CDR2 SMNVEV (reference sequence). The DNA for the CDR3 is TGTGCCAGCATTACAGGTTTCGATGAGCAGTTCTTC. Its translation: CASITGFDEQFF.

The table lists this clonotype with many counts. The chain uses TRBV7-2 and TRBJ2-3; D is uncertain. This CDR3 is built from 11 residues. Germline lookup yields CDR1 SGHTA and CDR2 FQGNSA. V lost 3 bases and J 8 bases, leaving 6 bases between the germline ends. CDR3 region: CASSFKGTQYF. CDR3 in DNA: TGTGCCAGCAGCTTTAAGGGTACGCAGTATTTT.

As regards this clonotype: One base away lies a much larger clone, so this may be a sequencing read error. This rearrangement joins TRBV7-3 to TRBJ2-2; no clear D. From germline, CDR1 is SGHTA and CDR2 FQGTGA. Between the trimmed V and J ends, which lost 4 bases and 2 bases, there was a span of 5 bases. The CDR3 is 13 residues long. The CDR3 sequence is CASSSRNTGELFF. The CDR3 DNA reads as TGTGCCAGCAGCTCAAGAAACACCGGGGAGCTGTTTTTT.

The chain combines TRBV7-3 with TRBJ2-1; 7 bases align to TRBD2. The ends lost 5 bases at V and 2 bases at J; junction bases unmatched: 12. Germline lookup yields CDR1 SGHTA and CDR2 FQGTGA. CDR3 length: 17 residues. The CDR3 is CASSQQASSGTYNEQFF. The CDR3 DNA reads as TGTGCCAGCAGCCAACAGGCGTCTAGCGGTACCTACAATGAGCAGTTCTTC. The entire variable domain, with the rest obtained from reference TRBV7-3 and TRBJ2-1, is as follows: GAGVSQTPSNKVTEKGKYVELRCDPISGHTALYWYRQSLGQGPEFLIYFQGTGAADDSGLPNDRFFAVRPEGSVSTLKIQRTERGDSAVYLCASSQQASSGTYNEQFFGPGTRLTVL.

A single count supports this clonotype. One junction end does not reproduce the germline sequence, and a read error may be involved. The CDR3 sequence is CANSTFGDEQYF. Here the CDR3 DNA reads TGTGCCAACAGTACCTTTGGGGACGAGCAGTACTTC. The V gene is TRBV27, the J gene TRBJ2-7; D is unresolved. Germline CDR1 MNHEY, CDR2 SMNVEV (reference sequence). This CDR3 contains 12 residues.

The rearrangement uses TRBV6-4 and TRBJ2-5; D might be TRBD1 (5 bases). Trimming took off 7 bases at V and 7 bases at J, with 16 bases between the two ends. CDR1 is MRHNA and CDR2 is SNTAGT in the germline V gene. The CDR3 length is 13 residues. CDR3 amino acids: CASIPDRRVTQYF. The CDR3, as DNA: TGTGCCAGCATCCCTGACAGAAGGGTGACCCAGTACTTC.

This clonotype was counted ten times or more. The V gene is TRBV20-1, the J gene TRBJ2-7, with D possibly TRBD2 on 6 matching bases. The CDR3 loop spans 16 amino acids. V was clipped by 3 bases and J by 6 bases, with 24 bases between them. The germline CDR1 and CDR2 sequences are DFQATT and SNEGSKA (reference sequence). The CDR3 region is CSARDRVRGFSAEQYF. The CDR3 DNA follows: TGCAGTGCTAGGGATCGGGTCCGGGGGTTTTCAGCCGAGCAGTACTTC.

There are many counts of this clonotype. The gene calls are TRBV24-1 and TRBJ1-2, with TRBD1 matching over 9 bases. The CDR3 sequence is 14 residues long. V gave up 9 bases and J gave up 3 bases; unmatched junction bases: 7. Germline assignment: CDR1 KGHDR and CDR2 SFDVKD. The CDR3, as DNA: TGTGCCACCGGGGACAGGGCCTCTCACTATGGCTACACCTTC. It encodes CATGDRASHYGYTF.

The chain employs TRBV20-1 and TRBJ1-1; tentatively, D is TRBD1 (5 bases). From germline, CDR1 is DFQATT and CDR2 SNEGSKA (reference sequence). Trimming shortened V by 0 bases and J by 7 bases, and 21 bases separated the two germline ends. The CDR3 length is 16 residues. The CDR3 nucleotides are TGCAGTGCTAGAGATCATAAACGAACAGGAAGCCATGAAGCTTTCTTT. It codes for CSARDHKRTGSHEAFF.

This clonotype was counted at least ten times. The chain carries TRBV7-6 and TRBJ2-1, with TRBD1 identical over 8 bases. The V gene's germline CDR1 is SGHVS and CDR2 FNYEAQ. The junction had 5 bases not matched to a gene; V was cut back by 5 bases and J by 5 bases. CDR3 size: 14 residues. The CDR3 here is CASSPGQGHNEQFF. The CDR3, as DNA: TGTGCCAGCAGCCCTGGACAGGGCCACAATGAGCAGTTCTTC.

This clonotype was seen once. The chain employs TRBV7-6 and TRBJ2-7; D could derive from TRBD1 or TRBD2 (6 bases each). Germline V lookup: CDR1 SGHVS, CDR2 FNYEAQ. V lost 5 bases and J 2 bases, leaving 28 bases between the germline ends. This CDR3 is built from 19 residues. DNA of the CDR3: TGTGCCAGCAGCAGGGGATTGGGGGGCGCGAGCGGTATTACCTACGAGCAGTACTTC. This sequence encodes CASSRGLGGASGITYEQYF.

On this clonotype itself: Only one base separates this from a far larger clonotype, so it likely reflects a read error. CDR3 in amino acids: CASSLAFSGSLHSYEQYF. For the CDR3, the DNA is TGTGCCAGCAGCTTAGCGTTCTCCGGATCCCTTCATTCCTACGAGCAGTACTTC. The rearrangement joins TRBV7-3 to TRBJ2-7; D not resolved. CDR1 SGHTA and CDR2 FQGTGA come from the germline V gene. The CDR3 runs 18 residues. V dropped 2 bases and J dropped 1 base, with 21 bases sitting between them. Using reference TRBV7-3 and TRBJ2-7 for the parts outside the CDR3, the full variable domain is GAGVSQTPSNKVTEKGKYVELRCDPISGHTALYWYRQSLGQGPEFLIYFQGTGAADDSGLPNDRFFAVRPEGSVSTLKIQRTERGDSAVYLCASSLAFSGSLHSYEQYFGPGTRLTVT.

This clonotype occurred many times. The chain employs TRBV7-3 and TRBJ2-5; 9 bases match TRBD2. Germline-derived CDR1 and CDR2 are SGHTA and FQGTGA. CDR3 size: 16 residues. The J segment lost 5 bases and the V segment lost 5 bases, leaving 12 bases of the junction unmatched. For the CDR3, the DNA is TGTGCCAGCAGCCGGAGGCGGGAGGGGATGGGGGAGACCCAGTACTTC. Its protein product is CASSRRREGMGETQYF.

The chain couples TRBV12-3 or TRBV12-4 to TRBJ1-1; tentative D call: TRBD1 (5 bases). The germline V and J ends were trimmed by 4 bases and 5 bases, with 8 bases remaining between them. The CDR3 is made up of 12 amino acids. CDR3 in DNA: TGTGCCAGCAGTTCGGGGGGAACTGAAGCTTTCTTT. Translation: CASSSGGTEAFF.

The chain employs TRBV11-2 and TRBJ2-1; D could derive from TRBD1 or TRBD2 (5 bases each). The germline V and J ends were trimmed by 10 bases and 10 bases, with 20 bases remaining between them. This CDR3 is 13 amino acids long. In germline, CDR1 is SGHAT, CDR2 FQNNGV. The CDR3 bases are TGTGCCATCGCGGTCTTGGGGCCGGGGGAGCAGTTCTTC. Its protein is CAIAVLGPGEQFF.

This clonotype was seen at least ten times. The chain has TRBV12-3 or TRBV12-4 and TRBJ1-6; 7 bases fit TRBD1. There are 15 residues in the CDR3. The ends lost 3 bases at V and 10 bases at J; junction bases unmatched: 9. CDR3 amino acids: CASSFPQGVYSPLHF. In nucleotides, the CDR3 is TGTGCCAGCAGTTTCCCTCAGGGGGTTTACTCACCCCTCCACTTT.

Comment on this clonotype: This sequence is one base from a far larger clone and is likely a read error. J is TRBJ2-7 and V is TRBV6-9; either TRBD1 or TRBD2 may supply D (5 bases each). Germline values: CDR1 MNHGY, CDR2 SVAAGI. V was pared by 3 bases and J by 4 bases, with 19 bases between. The CDR3 consists of 16 residues. The DNA of the CDR3 is TGTGCCAGCAGTTACGGGGCAGCTGGTGGGCTATACGAGCAGTACTTC. Protein product: CASSYGAAGGLYEQYF.

Points on this clonotype: One base separates it from a far larger clone, so it is likely a read error. CDR3 DNA: TGTGCCAGTAGTATAGGGGGCAATACGCAGTATTTT. This translates into CASSIGGNTQYF. The chain joins TRBV7-2 to TRBJ2-3; TRBD1 matches 7 bases. V was clipped by 9 bases and J by 7 bases; unmatched bases: 7. The CDR3 is made up of 12 amino acids. Per the germline V gene, CDR1 is SGHTA and CDR2 is FQGNSA.

To note about this clonotype: A much larger clone is a single base away; this may be a read error. This chain joins TRBV2 and TRBJ1-2; D gene ambiguous. Looked up from germline, CDR1 is SNHLY and CDR2 is FYNNEI. This CDR3 is built from 13 residues. The CDR3 sequence: CANSSRRDYGYTF. CDR3 nucleotides: TGTGCCAACAGTTCTCGGCGGGACTATGGCTACACCTTC.

Worth noting for this clonotype: This sequence may be a read error, since a much larger clone differs from it by one base. The rearrangement joins TRBV2 to TRBJ2-5; the match to TRBD2 covers 8 bases. V trimming: 6 bases; J trimming: 2 bases; junction bases outside the gene matches: 8. The V gene's germline CDR1 is SNHLY and CDR2 FYNNEI. This CDR3 region has 15 residues. DNA of the CDR3: TGTGCCAGCAGCGAATGGTCTAGCGGGCAAGAGACCCAGTACTTC. This codes for CASSEWSSGQETQYF.

The rearrangement joins TRBV5-1 to TRBJ2-3; D unclear. The CDR3 is made up of 13 amino acids. Germline-derived CDR1 and CDR2 are SGHRS and YFSETQ. The V end lost 0 bases, the J end lost 1 base, and 3 bases lay between the germline ends. The CDR3 nucleotides read TGCGCCAGCAGCTTGGACGGCACAGATACGCAGTATTTT. As protein: CASSLDGTDTQYF.

As regards this clonotype: A much larger clone sits a single nucleotide away, making a read error possible. The chain recombines TRBV6-2 or TRBV6-3 with TRBJ2-5; 8 nucleotides match TRBD1. This CDR3 is built from 16 residues. Looked up from germline, CDR1 is MNHEY and CDR2 is SVGEGT. The junction had 14 bases not matched to a gene; V was cut back by 6 bases and J by 5 bases. CDR3 sequence: CASSPYRGAPGETQYF. The CDR3 DNA reads as TGTGCCAGCAGCCCCTACAGGGGGGCCCCTGGGGAGACCCAGTACTTC.

By its share, this clonotype is medium-sized. This rearrangement joins TRBV6-2 or TRBV6-3 to TRBJ2-2; 9 positions agree with TRBD1. V was pared by 5 bases and J by 3 bases, with 4 bases of the junction left unmatched. Per the germline V gene, CDR1 is MNHEY and CDR2 is SVGEGT. The CDR3 totals 15 residues. CDR3 sequence: CASSTGTGHTGELFF. CDR3 bases: TGTGCCAGCAGTACCGGGACAGGGCACACCGGGGAGCTGTTTTTT.

This clonotype was seen many times. V usage is TRBV6-1 and J usage is TRBJ2-5; 9 bases line up with TRBD1. The V gene's germline CDR1 is MNHNS and CDR2 SASEGT. CDR3 size: 14 residues. The trim removed 7 bases at V and 5 bases at J, leaving 8 bases unmatched. The CDR3 DNA sequence: TGTGCCAGCACCGACAGGGGGTTTGGGGAGACCCAGTACTTC. It translates to CASTDRGFGETQYF.

This clonotype is medium-sized (0.01 to 0.1%). V is TRBV11-2 and J is TRBJ2-1; D ambiguous. With 0 bases removed from V and 13 bases from J, the gap between germline ends came to 10 bases. The CDR3 has 12 amino acids. In germline, CDR1 is SGHAT, CDR2 FQNNGV. The CDR3 here is CASSLDRVPQFF. The DNA for the CDR3 is TGTGCCAGCAGCTTAGATCGGGTCCCACAGTTCTTC.

V and J are TRBV12-3 or TRBV12-4 and TRBJ2-6, with TRBD1 as a possible D gene (5 bases). Trimming left V 7 bases short and J 0 bases short, with 13 bases between. This CDR3 spans 16 amino acids. As DNA, the CDR3 is TGTGCCAGCATCCGACAGATACTCTCTGGGGCCAACGTCCTGACTTTC. Protein sequence: CASIRQILSGANVLTF.

By proportion, this clonotype is medium-sized (0.01 to 0.1%). This chain's CDR3 is CASRQDRGNYEQYF. The DNA for the CDR3 is TGTGCCAGCAGGCAGGACAGGGGGAACTACGAGCAGTACTTC. This rearrangement joins TRBV12-3 or TRBV12-4 to TRBJ2-7; 10 bases are a match to TRBD1. The junction had 5 bases not matched to a gene; V was cut back by 6 bases and J by 3 bases. This CDR3 is 14 amino acids long.

The rearrangement uses TRBV6-4 and TRBJ2-3; no definite D call. Germline V gene lookup returns CDR1 MRHNA and CDR2 SNTAGT. Deletions cut 0 bases from V and 4 bases from J, with 14 bases between. This CDR3 has 16 residues. The CDR3 region is CASSDSWGSSSDTQYF. The CDR3 DNA reads as TGTGCCAGCAGTGACTCTTGGGGAAGTTCGTCAGATACGCAGTATTTT.

The V and J genes are TRBV11-3 and TRBJ2-3; D remains unclear. Germline V CDR1 and CDR2: SGHNT, YENEEA. The CDR3 is 14 residues long. Trimming removed 5 bases from V and 7 bases from J, with 16 bases in between. CDR3 DNA: TGTGCCAGCAGCGTAGGTGGAACCGGATATACGCAGTATTTT. It translates to CASSVGGTGYTQYF.